These 30 T cell receptor beta chains originate from one sample sequenced in a study of cytomegalovirus exposure and HLA in healthy donors. PCR used 60 Vbeta primers and 13 Jbeta primers. Profiled with immunoSEQ multiplex PCR; TCRdb holds only in-frame clones, not every one. The sample has around 65,000 clones, approximately 78% seen once. Material: PBMCs. The receptors shown here come from a girl between 5 and 17 years old in good health and CMV-seropositive.

The chain links TRBV9 to TRBJ2-7; the match to TRBD1 covers 12 bases. In germline, CDR1 is SGDLS, CDR2 YYNGEE. The length of the CDR3 is 15 residues. Trimming removed 0 bases from V and 7 bases from J; junction bases left unmatched: 5. The CDR3 nucleotides read TGTGCCAGCAGCGTAGAGGGACAGGGGGCGGATGAGCAGTACTTC. Protein sequence: CASSVEGQGADEQYF.

The chain couples TRBV19 to TRBJ2-7; no clear D gene. The V gene's germline CDR1 is LNHDA and CDR2 SQIVND (reference sequence). Deletions cut 0 bases from V and 3 bases from J, with 6 bases between. The CDR3 is 13 amino acids. The chain's CDR3 is CASSIDVGYEQYF. The CDR3 nucleotides are TGTGCCAGTAGTATAGACGTCGGCTACGAGCAGTACTTC.

This chain joins TRBV27 and TRBJ1-5; D remains unclear. The germline V and J ends were trimmed by 4 bases and 0 bases, with 7 bases remaining between them. The CDR3 covers 14 residues. Germline V lookup: CDR1 MNHEY, CDR2 SMNVEV (reference sequence). CDR3 DNA sequence: TGTGCCAGCAGTTCCCAGTATAGCAATCAGCCCCAGCATTTT. Translated, it gives CASSSQYSNQPQHF.

The chain employs TRBV30 and TRBJ1-2; D might be TRBD1 (6 bases). V was trimmed by 6 bases and J by 3 bases, leaving 17 bases between them. The CDR3 runs to 14 residues. Germline V gene sequence: CDR1 GTSNPN, CDR2 SVGIG (reference sequence). Here the CDR3 reads CACDRFLIHYGYTF. CDR3 DNA sequence: TGTGCCTGCGACAGGTTCTTAATACACTATGGCTACACCTTC.

This clone was seen more than once but under ten times. The rearrangement uses TRBV6-5 and TRBJ1-4; no clear D. The CDR3 length is 14 residues. The V end was cut by 7 bases, the J end by 8 bases, with 17 bases between. Germline lookup yields CDR1 MNHEY and CDR2 SVGAGI. CDR3 sequence reads: CASTFSRGDEKLFF. The CDR3 nucleotides read TGTGCCAGCACGTTCTCCCGGGGTGACGAAAAACTGTTTTTT.

There are a few counts of this clone. The chain is built from TRBV1 and TRBJ1-5; no DNA check was done on the table's D call, TRBD1. TRBV1 is reported as a pseudogene. The CDR3 extends over 17 amino acids. The CDR3 sequence: CTSSQGVGPYSNQPQHF. The CDR3 DNA follows: TGCACCAGCAGCCAAGGAGTGGGGCCCTATAGCAATCAGCCCCAGCATTTT.

V is TRBV4-1 and J is TRBJ1-4, with D perhaps matching TRBD1 (5 bases). Germline loops: CDR1 MGHRA, CDR2 YSYEKL. Trimming cost V 1 base and J 5 bases, with 14 bases left between them. The CDR3 spans 16 residues. This chain's CDR3 is CASSQGGLDLNEKLFF. The DNA for the CDR3 is TGCGCCAGCAGCCAAGGGGGACTGGACTTGAATGAAAAACTGTTTTTT.

The rearrangement links TRBV28 to TRBJ2-7; perhaps TRBD2 as D (6 bases). V was shortened by 6 bases and J by 4 bases, with 34 bases between the two germline ends. This CDR3 spans 20 amino acids. CDR1 and CDR2 from the germline V gene are MDHEN and SYDVKM. The CDR3 nucleotides read TGTGCCAGCAGCCTCCGATTGTTAGCGGAACCGTTCGTTCGGGGTTACGAGCAGTACTTC. It specifies CASSLRLLAEPFVRGYEQYF.

This clone was counted at least ten times. The chain employs TRBV11-2 and TRBJ2-7; 7 bases map to TRBD1. This CDR3 has 14 residues. Germline loops: CDR1 SGHAT, CDR2 FQNNGV. The junction had 6 bases not matched to a gene; V was cut back by 4 bases and J by 3 bases. This CDR3 is CASSSPGQIYEQYF. The CDR3 bases are TGTGCCAGCAGCTCTCCGGGACAGATCTACGAGCAGTACTTC.

This clone was seen only a few times. The same CDR3 can be traced to other DNA sequences in this sample. V gene TRBV4-1 combines with J gene TRBJ2-3; D ambiguous. The CDR3 has 13 residues. CDR1 MGHRA and CDR2 YSYEKL come from the germline V gene. The V gene lost 3 bases and the J gene lost 2 bases, with 6 bases spanning the gap. The DNA of the CDR3 is TGCGCCAGCAGCCAGGCAAACACAGATACGCAGTATTTT. Translated, it gives CASSQANTDTQYF.

This rearrangement joins TRBV4-1 to TRBJ2-5; D perhaps matches TRBD2 (5 bases). Per the germline V gene, CDR1 is MGHRA and CDR2 is YSYEKL. This CDR3 has 14 residues. V lost 10 bases to trimming and J lost 1 base, with 16 bases between them. In DNA form, the CDR3 reads TGCGCCACCCCGACCCGGAGGTCCCAAGAGACCCAGTACTTC. It encodes CATPTRRSQETQYF.

The V and J genes are TRBV4-3 and TRBJ2-5, with D perhaps TRBD2 (6 bases). Trimming took off 2 bases at V and 5 bases at J, with 24 bases between the two ends. The CDR3 is made up of 18 amino acids. The germline V gene has CDR1 LGHNA and CDR2 YSLEER. The CDR3 bases are TGCGCCAGCAGCCAACACCCTGGTGGTTGGCAGGGAGGTGAGACCCAGTACTTC. Protein sequence: CASSQHPGGWQGGETQYF.

V gene TRBV6-6 combines with J gene TRBJ2-7; D call uncertain. Germline V gives CDR1 MNHNY, CDR2 SVGAGI (reference sequence). The CDR3 consists of 15 residues. Trimming removed 5 bases from V and 5 bases from J, with 19 bases in between. In DNA, the CDR3 is TGTGCCAGCAGTACCCTAGGCCTTGGTGGTCACGAGCAGTACTTC. Amino acid sequence: CASSTLGLGGHEQYF.

The chain couples TRBV18 to TRBJ2-7; 7 nucleotides match TRBD1. With 4 bases clipped from V and 3 bases from J, the junction kept 6 bases outside the gene matches. Germline CDR1 is KGHSH and CDR2 is LQKENI. There are 14 residues in the CDR3. CDR3 sequence: CASSRGGASYEQYF. CDR3 nucleotide sequence: TGTGCCAGCTCACGAGGGGGCGCAAGCTACGAGCAGTACTTC.

The chain links TRBV6-1 to TRBJ1-5; D unclear. The CDR3 consists of 14 residues. Looked up from germline, CDR1 is MNHNS and CDR2 is SASEGT. V dropped 6 bases and J dropped 6 bases, with 15 bases sitting between them. CDR3: CASSFPSGSQPQHF. The CDR3 bases are TGTGCCAGCAGCTTCCCCTCGGGGTCTCAGCCCCAGCATTTT.

V is TRBV19 and J is TRBJ1-4; a weak D match, TRBD1 (6 bases). This CDR3 comprises 14 residues. The germline gives CDR1 LNHDA, CDR2 SQIVND (reference sequence). With 7 bases removed from V and 8 bases from J, the gap between germline ends came to 17 bases. The CDR3 protein is CASTPVGATEKLFF. CDR3 coding DNA: TGTGCCAGTACACCCGTGGGGGCCACGGAAAAACTGTTTTTT.

The chain is built from TRBV6-5 and TRBJ2-1, with 11 bases aligning to TRBD1. J lost 6 bases, V lost 2 bases, and 3 bases had no gene match. The germline V gene has CDR1 MNHEY and CDR2 SVGAGI. The CDR3 is 15 residues long. The CDR3 nucleotides are TGTGCCAGCAGTTACCCGGGGACAGGGGGCAATGAGCAGTTCTTC. This sequence encodes CASSYPGTGGNEQFF.

The table lists this clone with a few counts. The CDR3 DNA follows: TGTGCCAGCAGTTTTGGGAGGGAAGCTTTCTTT. It yields the protein CASSFGREAFF. The V gene is TRBV27, the J gene TRBJ1-1; D gene ambiguous. CDR1 is MNHEY and CDR2 is SMNVEV in the germline V gene (reference sequence). The CDR3 covers 11 residues. V gave up 3 bases and J gave up 8 bases, with 7 bases separating them.

The chain has TRBV28 and TRBJ1-6; 7 bases align to TRBD1. CDR3 length: 15 amino acids. Unmatched junction bases numbered 4, after V lost 2 bases and J lost 6 bases. Looked up from germline, CDR1 is MDHEN and CDR2 is SYDVKM. The CDR3 DNA reads as TGTGCCAGCAGTTTACGGGACAGACGTAATTCACCCCTCCACTTT. Amino acid sequence: CASSLRDRRNSPLHF. The full variable domain, its missing parts supplied by reference TRBV28 and TRBJ1-6, is DVKVTQSSRYLVKRTGEKVFLECVQDMDHENMFWYRQDPGLGLRLIYFSYDVKMKEKGDIPEGYSVSREKKERFSLILESASTNQTSMYLCASSLRDRRNSPLHFGNGTRLTVT.

The chain has TRBV30 and TRBJ2-3; the D gene is possibly TRBD2 (7 bases). The ends were cut back, 3 bases at V and 5 bases at J, with 12 bases in the middle. CDR1 and CDR2 (germline): GTSNPN, SVGIG (reference sequence). The CDR3 is made up of 13 amino acids. CDR3 DNA sequence: TGTGCCTGGAGCCGGGGGGCGAAAGATACGCAGTATTTT. It specifies CAWSRGAKDTQYF.

The chain joins TRBV6-5 to TRBJ2-7, with 7 bases aligning to TRBD1. The CDR3 sequence is 13 residues long. Germline V gene lookup returns CDR1 MNHEY and CDR2 SVGAGI. With 5 bases clipped from V and 6 bases from J, the junction kept 7 bases outside the gene matches. CDR3 loop: CASSGTQGSEQYF. CDR3 nucleotide sequence: TGTGCCAGCAGTGGTACACAGGGGTCCGAGCAGTACTTC.

V gene TRBV6-4 combines with J gene TRBJ2-7; the match to TRBD2 covers 11 bases. This CDR3 has 14 amino acids. The germline V gene encodes CDR1 MRHNA and CDR2 SNTAGT. Losses at the gene ends were 6 bases for V and 6 bases for J; bases not matched to a gene: 7. The CDR3 region is CASSAGTSGSEQYF. CDR3 nucleotide sequence: TGTGCCAGCAGCGCCGGGACTAGCGGTTCCGAGCAGTACTTC.

V usage is TRBV7-2 and J usage is TRBJ1-4; 7 bases match TRBD1. This CDR3 contains 17 residues. Looked up from germline, CDR1 is SGHTA and CDR2 is FQGNSA. Trimming took 1 base from V and 5 from J; bases not matched to a gene: 10. Here the CDR3 reads CASSLVGQAGTNEKLFF. The CDR3 DNA sequence: TGTGCCAGCAGCTTAGTCGGACAGGCCGGAACCAATGAAAAACTGTTTTTT.

The chain joins TRBV4-2 to TRBJ2-2; 9 nucleotides align to TRBD1. CDR3 length equals 16 residues. V was clipped by 5 bases and J by 7 bases; unmatched bases: 11. The V gene's germline CDR1 is LGHNA and CDR2 YNFKEQ. CDR3 DNA: TGTGCCAGCAGCTCACGGGACAGGGTAGGGGGCGGGGAGCTGTTTTTT. This codes for CASSSRDRVGGGELFF.

This clone was detected a few times. CDR3 sequence (DNA): TGTGCCATCAGTGGGGGACAGCAAGAGACCCAGTACTTC. Protein: CAISGGQQETQYF. V gene TRBV10-3 combines with J gene TRBJ2-5; 7 bases line up with TRBD1. The CDR3 totals 13 residues. Germline values: CDR1 ENHRY, CDR2 SYGVKD. V trimming: 4 bases; J trimming: 2 bases; junction bases outside the gene matches: 1.

The V gene is TRBV5-1, the J gene TRBJ2-7, with TRBD2 identical over 11 bases. The CDR3 consists of 16 residues. Germline V gene lookup returns CDR1 SGHRS and CDR2 YFSETQ. Trimming at V came to 4 bases and at J to 4 bases, leaving 10 bases not matched to a gene. The CDR3 is CASSHVSGRALYEQYF. The CDR3 DNA follows: TGCGCCAGCAGCCACGTTAGCGGGAGGGCCCTTTACGAGCAGTACTTC.

The rearrangement links TRBV29-1 to TRBJ2-7; 7 bases fit TRBD1. Germline CDR1 SQVTM, CDR2 ANQGSEA. CDR3 size: 12 residues. After removal of 7 bases from V and 3 bases from J, the junction contained 6 bases not matched to a gene. The CDR3 region has the DNA TGCAGCGCTCAGGGACAGCACTACGAGCAGTACTTC. Protein sequence: CSAQGQHYEQYF.

In DNA, the CDR3 is TGTGCCAGCGATTCCGGACAGGGCACCTATAATTCACCCCTCCACTTT. Translating gives CASDSGQGTYNSPLHF. The chain links TRBV7-9 to TRBJ1-6; the match to TRBD1 covers 8 bases. V lost 8 bases, J lost 2 bases, and 8 bases stayed unmatched. CDR1 and CDR2 (germline): SEHNR, FQNEAQ (reference sequence). This CDR3 has 16 amino acids.

The table lists this clone with a count of one. The V and J genes are TRBV28 and TRBJ2-5; D call uncertain. CDR1 is MDHEN and CDR2 is SYDVKM in the germline V gene. V shed 6 bases and J shed 1 base, with 9 bases lying between them. The CDR3 is 13 residues long. Here the CDR3 DNA reads TGTGCCAGCAGGTTGAGATTCCAAGAGACCCAGTACTTC. Translation: CASRLRFQETQYF.

This chain uses TRBV6-1 with TRBJ1-6; D is possibly TRBD1 (5 bases). V lost 6 bases, J lost 10 bases, and 19 bases lay in between. In germline, CDR1 is MNHNS, CDR2 SASEGT. This CDR3 comprises 15 residues. The CDR3 reads CASRRGREERSPLHF. Here the CDR3 DNA reads TGTGCCAGCAGGAGGGGCAGGGAGGAAAGATCACCCCTCCACTTT.